The 5 T cell receptor beta chains in this list originate from one sample, sequenced in a study of cytomegalovirus exposure and HLA in healthy donors. The study ran its PCR with 60 Vbeta and 13 Jbeta primers. The protocol was immunoSEQ multiplex PCR, while the TCRdb copy is restricted to in-frame clones and leaves out a portion. This table holds about 160,000 clones, approximately 70% found once. The material sequenced was PBMCs. The receptors originated from a man aged 40-55 years in good health and CMV-seropositive.

The V and J genes are TRBV7-2 and TRBJ1-2; TRBD1 aligns across 10 bases. This CDR3 contains 15 residues. The germline gives CDR1 SGHTA, CDR2 FQGNSA. V lost 5 bases to trimming and J lost 4 bases; unmatched junction nucleotides: 7. CDR3 region: CASSTGQGIVYGYTF. DNA of the CDR3: TGTGCCAGCAGCACGGGACAGGGGATTGTCTATGGCTACACCTTC.

The V and J genes are TRBV5-6 and TRBJ2-4; D may be TRBD1 (6 bases). V lost 0 bases to trimming and J lost 0 bases, with 10 bases between them. This CDR3 is 16 amino acids long. The germline gives CDR1 SGHDT, CDR2 YYEEEE. CDR3 nucleotide sequence: TGTGCCAGCAGCTTGGGGTCAGGGGTAGCCAAAAACATTCAGTACTTC. Its translation: CASSLGSGVAKNIQYF.

This clone was seen a handful of times. This chain links TRBV4-1 with TRBJ1-4; TRBD1 matches at 9 bases. The CDR3 has 16 amino acids. V was clipped by 1 base and J by 8 bases; unmatched bases: 8. Germline lookup yields CDR1 MGHRA and CDR2 YSYEKL. CDR3 residues: CASSQGRGQGSEKLFF. Here the CDR3 DNA reads TGCGCCAGCAGCCAAGGGAGGGGACAGGGATCGGAAAAACTGTTTTTT.

This clone turned up a few times. The chain uses TRBV18 and TRBJ1-4; D is perhaps TRBD1 (5 bases). Germline-derived CDR1 and CDR2 are KGHSH and LQKENI. The CDR3 has 14 amino acids. The V end lost 3 bases, the J end lost 4 bases, and 9 bases lay between the germline ends. CDR3 bases: TGTGCCAGCTCACCGACAGCGCGTAATGAAAAACTGTTTTTT. The encoded protein is CASSPTARNEKLFF.

The chain employs TRBV11-2 and TRBJ2-5, with TRBD1 as a possible D gene (6 bases). There are 14 residues in the CDR3. Germline V gene data show CDR1 as SGHAT and CDR2 as FQNNGV. V was clipped by 1 base and J by 9 bases, with 15 bases between them. In nucleotides, the CDR3 is TGTGCCAGCAGCTTAGCAGGGGCCCATAGTGCCCAGTACTTC. Translating gives CASSLAGAHSAQYF.